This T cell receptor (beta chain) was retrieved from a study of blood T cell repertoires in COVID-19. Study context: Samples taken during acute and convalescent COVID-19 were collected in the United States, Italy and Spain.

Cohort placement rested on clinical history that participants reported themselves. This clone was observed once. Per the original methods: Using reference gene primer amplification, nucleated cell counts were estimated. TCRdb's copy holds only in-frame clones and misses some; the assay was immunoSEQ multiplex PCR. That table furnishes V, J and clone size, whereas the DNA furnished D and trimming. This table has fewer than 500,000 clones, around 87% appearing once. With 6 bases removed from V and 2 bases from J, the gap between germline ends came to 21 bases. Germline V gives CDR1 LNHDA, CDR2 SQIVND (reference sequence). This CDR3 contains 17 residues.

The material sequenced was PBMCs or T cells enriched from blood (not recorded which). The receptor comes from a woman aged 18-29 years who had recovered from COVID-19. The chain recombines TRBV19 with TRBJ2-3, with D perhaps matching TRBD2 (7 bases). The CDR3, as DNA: TGTGCCAGTAGCCGACTGGCCGGGGGGCCGGACACAGATACGCAGTATTTT. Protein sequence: CASSRLAGGPDTDTQYF.